The 13 T cell receptor beta chains presented below share a single source sample, sequenced in a study of Graves' ophthalmopathy and Graves' hyperthyroidism. RNA transcripts yielded amplified TCR beta CDR3 regions. The first round was an RT-PCR with HTBI primers, and the second round was a multiplex PCR. Via MiXCR, TCRdb re-called the multiplex PCR reads, giving one row per CDR3 protein. The sample gives 650,000 to 900,000 distinct CDR3 sequences, 35% to 50% of which show up once; around 40% is in the top ten. Source material: peripheral blood. These receptor sequences come from an adult man with Graves' ophthalmopathy.

On this clonotype itself: A much larger clone lies a single base off, so this may be a read error. The V and J genes are TRBV5-1 and TRBJ1-1; maybe TRBD1 (5 bases). The CDR3 has 14 residues. V was cut by 4 bases and J by 6 bases, with 16 bases left in between. The V gene's germline CDR1 is SGHRS and CDR2 YFSETQ. The CDR3 protein is CASSGRTSNAEAFF. CDR3 sequence (DNA): TGCGCCAGCAGCGGCCGGACAAGTAACGCTGAAGCTTTCTTT.

V and J are TRBV3-1 and TRBJ1-2; 9 bases are shared with TRBD1. V dropped 1 base and J dropped 8; count of bases not matched to a gene: 8. From germline, CDR1 is LGHDT and CDR2 YNNKEL (reference sequence). The CDR3 length is 15 residues. The CDR3: CASSQAGTGTGGYTF. The CDR3 DNA sequence: TGTGCCAGCAGCCAAGCCGGGACAGGGACGGGAGGCTACACCTTC.

The J gene is TRBJ1-4, the V gene TRBV12-3 or TRBV12-4, with TRBD1 as a possible D gene (6 bases). V was trimmed by 4 bases and J by 7 bases, leaving 13 bases between them. The CDR3 has 14 amino acids. In DNA, the CDR3 is TGTGCCAGCAGTTACTCACAGGGTCGTGAAAAACTGTTTTTT. Translated: CASSYSQGREKLFF.

This clonotype was found many times. The J gene is TRBJ2-5, the V gene TRBV7-9; D remains unclear. This CDR3 is built from 14 residues. Germline assignment: CDR1 SEHNR and CDR2 FQNEAQ (reference sequence). V lost 1 base, J lost 2 bases, and 8 bases lay in between. The CDR3 nucleotides are TGTGCCAGCAGCTTAGGGGTCGCGCAAGAGACCCAGTACTTC. Translated: CASSLGVAQETQYF.

The V and J genes are TRBV5-1 and TRBJ2-5; TRBD2 matches 7 bases. This CDR3 spans 17 amino acids. The trim removed 0 bases at V and 1 base at J, leaving 9 bases unmatched. Germline CDR1 SGHRS, CDR2 YFSETQ. Here the CDR3 DNA reads TGCGCCAGCAGCTTGGAGCCCAGCGGGACCGCCCAAGAGACCCAGTACTTC. Its translation: CASSLEPSGTAQETQYF.

The chain employs TRBV2 and TRBJ1-2; possible D gene TRBD1, 6 bases. The CDR3 has 14 residues. CDR1 is SNHLY, CDR2 FYNNEI, per germline. V gave up 6 bases and J gave up 5 bases, with 16 bases separating them. The CDR3 sequence: CASRQERTVYGYTF. CDR3 coding DNA: TGTGCCAGCAGGCAAGAAAGGACAGTGTATGGCTACACCTTC.

This clonotype occurred many times. The V call is TRBV12-3 or TRBV12-4, the J call TRBJ1-4, with no clear D. V dropped 6 bases and J dropped 4 bases, with 6 bases sitting between them. The CDR3 length is 12 residues. CDR3 sequence reads: CASRTHNEKLFF. CDR3 nucleotides: TGTGCCAGCAGGACACATAATGAAAAACTGTTTTTT.

V usage is TRBV20-1 and J usage is TRBJ2-7, with TRBD1 as a possible D gene (6 bases). Deletions cut 1 base from V and 1 base from J, with 11 bases between. Germline V CDR1 and CDR2: DFQATT, SNEGSKA (reference sequence). CDR3 size: 14 residues. CDR3 in DNA: TGCAGTGCTAGAGCAGGGACACCATCCTACGAGCAGTACTTC. Encoded protein: CSARAGTPSYEQYF.

Details on this clonotype: Mismatch with germline at one junction end may stem from a read error. The genes are TRBV7-6 and TRBJ2-5, with D perhaps matching TRBD1 or TRBD2 (6 bases each). The CDR3 has 15 residues. The germline CDR1 and CDR2 sequences are SGHVS and FNYEAQ. CDR3 in amino acids: CVSSLGGVLQETQYF. DNA for the CDR3: TGTGTCAGCAGCTTGGGGGGCGTGCTCCAAGAGACCCAGTACTTC.

Concerning this clonotype: One end of the junction varies from germline; a read error may be responsible. The rearrangement joins TRBV10-2 to TRBJ1-5; possible D gene TRBD1, 5 bases. The CDR3 extends over 14 amino acids. Germline V gene sequence: CDR1 WSHSY, CDR2 SAAADI. The CDR3 loop is CATVDGTGEGSTHF. The CDR3 DNA follows: TGTGCCACCGTAGATGGGACGGGGGAAGGTTCTACGCATTTT.

This clonotype was observed a few times. This sequence joins TRBV6-1 and TRBJ2-7, with TRBD1 as a possible D gene (6 bases). The CDR3 covers 13 residues. With 8 bases removed from V and 2 bases from J, the gap between germline ends came to 13 bases. CDR1 is MNHNS, CDR2 SASEGT, per germline. The CDR3 DNA follows: TGTGCCAGCCGTACAGGGATCACCTACGAGCAGTACTTC. Its translation: CASRTGITYEQYF.

The CDR3 sequence is CASSLDDSIAEQFF. DNA of the CDR3: TGTGCCAGCAGCTTAGACGATTCAATCGCTGAGCAGTTCTTC. This sequence joins TRBV7-2 and TRBJ2-7, with unresolved D. The J call is uncertain, as TRBJ2-1 better fits the DNA end. The CDR3 consists of 14 residues. Germline V CDR1 and CDR2: SGHTA, FQGNSA.

The chain combines TRBV7-2 with TRBJ2-5, with 7 bases matching TRBD2. J gave up 2 bases and V 5 bases, and 8 bases lay outside the gene matches. The CDR3 has 15 amino acids. Germline CDR1 is SGHTA and CDR2 is FQGNSA. The CDR3 DNA sequence: TGTGCCAGCAGCCAAGGGAGGGGCCTTCAAGAGACCCAGTACTTC. This codes for CASSQGRGLQETQYF.